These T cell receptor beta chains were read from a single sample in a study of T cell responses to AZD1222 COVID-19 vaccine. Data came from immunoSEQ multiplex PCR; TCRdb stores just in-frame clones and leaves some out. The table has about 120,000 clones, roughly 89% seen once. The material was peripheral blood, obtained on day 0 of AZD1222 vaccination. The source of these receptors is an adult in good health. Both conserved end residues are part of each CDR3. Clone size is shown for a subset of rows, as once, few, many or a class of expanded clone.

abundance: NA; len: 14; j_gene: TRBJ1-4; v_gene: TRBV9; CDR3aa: CASSPVDDSEKLFF
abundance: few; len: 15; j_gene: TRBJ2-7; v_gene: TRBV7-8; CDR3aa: CASSLGAGGPYEQYF
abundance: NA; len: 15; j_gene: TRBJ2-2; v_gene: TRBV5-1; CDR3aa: CASSLGRSRTGELFF
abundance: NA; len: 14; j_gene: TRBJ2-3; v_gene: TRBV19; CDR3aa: CASRTSALTDTQYF
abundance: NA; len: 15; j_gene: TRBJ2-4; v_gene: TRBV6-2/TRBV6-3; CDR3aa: CASSYLGNAKNIQYF
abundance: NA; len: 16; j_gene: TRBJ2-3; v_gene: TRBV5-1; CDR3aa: CASSFSRLAGRDTQYF
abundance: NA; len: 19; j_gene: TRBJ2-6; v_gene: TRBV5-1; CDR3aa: CASSLGTSGRRAGANVLTF
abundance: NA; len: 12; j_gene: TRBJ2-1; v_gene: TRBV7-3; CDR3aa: CASSLQNGEQFF
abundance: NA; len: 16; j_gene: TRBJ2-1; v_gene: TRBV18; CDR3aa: CASSPQQGALYNEQFF
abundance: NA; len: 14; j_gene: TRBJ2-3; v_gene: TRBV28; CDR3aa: CASSLARVTDTQYF
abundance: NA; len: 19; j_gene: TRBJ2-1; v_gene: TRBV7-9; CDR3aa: CASSLRLTLAGGPGNEQFF
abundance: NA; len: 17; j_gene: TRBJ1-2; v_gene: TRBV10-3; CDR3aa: CAISEPTGASGTDGYTF
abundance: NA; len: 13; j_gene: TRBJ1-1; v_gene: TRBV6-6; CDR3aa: CASTNRGNTEAFF
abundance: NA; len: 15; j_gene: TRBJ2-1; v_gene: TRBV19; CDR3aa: CASRISGRANNEQFF
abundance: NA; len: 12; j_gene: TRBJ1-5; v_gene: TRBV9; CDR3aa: CASSVPGQPQHF
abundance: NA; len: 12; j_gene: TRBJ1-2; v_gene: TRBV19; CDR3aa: CASTRGTLGYTF
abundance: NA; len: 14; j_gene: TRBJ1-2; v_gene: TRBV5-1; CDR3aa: CASSLAGLIYGYTF
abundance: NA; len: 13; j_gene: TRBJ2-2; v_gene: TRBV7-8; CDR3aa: CASSLAGTGELFF
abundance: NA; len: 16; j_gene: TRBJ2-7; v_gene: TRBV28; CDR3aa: CASSLTVMKGAYEQYF
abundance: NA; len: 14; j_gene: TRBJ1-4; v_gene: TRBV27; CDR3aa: CASSRDSGDEKLFF
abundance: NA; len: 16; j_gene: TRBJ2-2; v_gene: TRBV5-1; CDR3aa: CASSSGLARNTGELFF
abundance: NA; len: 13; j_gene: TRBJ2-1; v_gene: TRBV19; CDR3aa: CATQYNYGNEQFF
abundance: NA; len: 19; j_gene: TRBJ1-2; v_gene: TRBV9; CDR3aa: CASSPDAIRDRSPNYGYTF
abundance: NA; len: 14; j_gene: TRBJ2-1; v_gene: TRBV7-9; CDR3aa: CASSGRASYNEQFF
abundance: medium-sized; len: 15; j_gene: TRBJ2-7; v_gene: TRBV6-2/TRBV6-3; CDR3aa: CASSYSTGASDEQYF
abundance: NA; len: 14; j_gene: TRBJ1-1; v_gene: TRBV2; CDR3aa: CASSERRNFVEAFF
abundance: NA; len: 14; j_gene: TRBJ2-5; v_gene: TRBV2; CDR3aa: CASSGSATQETQYF
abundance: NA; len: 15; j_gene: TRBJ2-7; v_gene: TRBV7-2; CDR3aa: CASSTNGLAGLKQYF
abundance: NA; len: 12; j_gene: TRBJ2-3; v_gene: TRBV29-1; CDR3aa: CSVEQGTDTQYF
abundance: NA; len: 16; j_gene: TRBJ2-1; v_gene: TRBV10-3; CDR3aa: CAISKGTSGGNNEQFF
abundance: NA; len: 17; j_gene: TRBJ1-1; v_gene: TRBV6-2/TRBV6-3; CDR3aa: CASSYSGGRRLSAEAFF
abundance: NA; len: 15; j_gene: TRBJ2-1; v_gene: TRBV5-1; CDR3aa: CASKSTKGSHNEQFF
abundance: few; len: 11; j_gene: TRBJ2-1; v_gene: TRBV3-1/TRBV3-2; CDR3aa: CASSRNDEQFF
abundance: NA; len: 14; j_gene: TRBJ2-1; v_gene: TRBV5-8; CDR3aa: CASSLLAGGNEQFF
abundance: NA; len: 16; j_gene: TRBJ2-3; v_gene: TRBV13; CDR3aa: CASSRITGGPPDTQYF
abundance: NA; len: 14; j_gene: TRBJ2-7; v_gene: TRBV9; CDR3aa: CASSPRGTSYEQYF
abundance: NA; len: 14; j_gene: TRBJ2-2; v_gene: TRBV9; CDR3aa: CASSARGNTGELFF
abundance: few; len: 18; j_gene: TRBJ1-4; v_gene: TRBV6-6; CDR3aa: CASSLQDRGLFSNEKLFF
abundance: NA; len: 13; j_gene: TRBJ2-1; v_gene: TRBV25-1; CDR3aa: CASSASGPREQFF
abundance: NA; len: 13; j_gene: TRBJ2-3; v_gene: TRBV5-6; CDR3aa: CASSLQRTDTQYF
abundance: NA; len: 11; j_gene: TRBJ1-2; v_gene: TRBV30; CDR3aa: CAWSTDYGYTF
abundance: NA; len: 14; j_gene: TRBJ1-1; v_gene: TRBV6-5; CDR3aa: CASRNGGSNTEAFF
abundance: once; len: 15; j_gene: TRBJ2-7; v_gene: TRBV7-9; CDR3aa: CASSLGDILSYEQYF